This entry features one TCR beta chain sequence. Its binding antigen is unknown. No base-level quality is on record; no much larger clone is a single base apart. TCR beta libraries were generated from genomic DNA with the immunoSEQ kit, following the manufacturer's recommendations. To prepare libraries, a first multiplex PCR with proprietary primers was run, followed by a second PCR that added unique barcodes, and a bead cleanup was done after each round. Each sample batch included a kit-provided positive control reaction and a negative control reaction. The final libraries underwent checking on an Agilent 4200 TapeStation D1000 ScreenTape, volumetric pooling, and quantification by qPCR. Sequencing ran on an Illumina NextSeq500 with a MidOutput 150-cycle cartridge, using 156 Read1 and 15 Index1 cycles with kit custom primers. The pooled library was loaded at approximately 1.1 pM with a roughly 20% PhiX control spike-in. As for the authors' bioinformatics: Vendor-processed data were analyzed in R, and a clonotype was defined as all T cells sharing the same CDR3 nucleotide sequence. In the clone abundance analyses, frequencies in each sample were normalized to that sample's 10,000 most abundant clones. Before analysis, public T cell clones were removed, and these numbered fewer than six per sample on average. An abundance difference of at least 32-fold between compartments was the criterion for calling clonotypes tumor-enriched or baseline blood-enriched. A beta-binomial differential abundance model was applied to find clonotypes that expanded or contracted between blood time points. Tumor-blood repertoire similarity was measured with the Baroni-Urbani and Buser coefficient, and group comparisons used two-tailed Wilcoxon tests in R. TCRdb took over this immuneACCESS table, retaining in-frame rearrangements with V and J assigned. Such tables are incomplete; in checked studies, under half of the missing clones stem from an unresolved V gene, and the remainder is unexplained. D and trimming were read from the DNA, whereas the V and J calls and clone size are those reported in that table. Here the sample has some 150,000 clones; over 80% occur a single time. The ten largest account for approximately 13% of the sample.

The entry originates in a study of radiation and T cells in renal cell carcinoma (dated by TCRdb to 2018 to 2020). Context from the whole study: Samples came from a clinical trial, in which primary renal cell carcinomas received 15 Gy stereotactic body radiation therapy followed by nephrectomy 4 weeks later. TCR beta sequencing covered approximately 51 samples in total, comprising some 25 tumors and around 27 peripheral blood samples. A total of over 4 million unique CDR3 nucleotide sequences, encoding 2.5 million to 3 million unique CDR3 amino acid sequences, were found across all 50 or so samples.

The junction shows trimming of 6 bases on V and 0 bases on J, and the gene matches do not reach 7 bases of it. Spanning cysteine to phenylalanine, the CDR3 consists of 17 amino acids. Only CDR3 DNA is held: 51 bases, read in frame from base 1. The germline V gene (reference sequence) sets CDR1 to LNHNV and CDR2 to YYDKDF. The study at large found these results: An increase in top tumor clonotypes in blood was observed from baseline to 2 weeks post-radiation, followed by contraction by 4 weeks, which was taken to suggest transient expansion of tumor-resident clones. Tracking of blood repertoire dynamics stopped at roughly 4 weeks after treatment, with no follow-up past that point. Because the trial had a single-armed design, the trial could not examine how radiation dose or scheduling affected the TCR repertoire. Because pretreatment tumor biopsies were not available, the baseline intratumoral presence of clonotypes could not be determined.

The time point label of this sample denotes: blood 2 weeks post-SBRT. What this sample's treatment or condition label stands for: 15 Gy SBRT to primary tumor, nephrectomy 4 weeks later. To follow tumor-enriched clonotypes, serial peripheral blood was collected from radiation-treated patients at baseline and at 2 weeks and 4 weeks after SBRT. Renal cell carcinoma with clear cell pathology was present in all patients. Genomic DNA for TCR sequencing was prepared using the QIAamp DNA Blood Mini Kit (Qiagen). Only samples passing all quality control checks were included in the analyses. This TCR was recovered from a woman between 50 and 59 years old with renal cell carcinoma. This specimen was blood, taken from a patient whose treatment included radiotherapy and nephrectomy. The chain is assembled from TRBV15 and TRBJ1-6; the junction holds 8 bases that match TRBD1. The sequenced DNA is TGTGCCACCAGGTCCGGGACAGGTGGCTCCTATAATTCACCCCTCCACTTT. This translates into CATRSGTGGSYNSPLHF. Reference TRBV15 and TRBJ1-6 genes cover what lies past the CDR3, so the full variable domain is DAMVIQNPRYQVTQFGKPVTLSCSQTLNHNVMYWYQQKSSQAPKLLFHYYDKDFNNEADTPDNFQSRRPNTSFCFLDIRSPGLGDTAMYLCATRSGTGGSYNSPLHFGNGTRLTVT.